The text below deals with one T cell receptor beta chain. Base qualities were left out, and no much larger clone turns up one base away. Because TCR-alpha and TCR-beta chains were sequenced unpaired, no chain pairing information was available. The immunoSEQ multiplex PCR assay was used to generate TCR libraries, with TCR-beta and/or TCR-alpha/delta assays applied to each sample. The amplified TCR libraries were sequenced using the Illumina high-throughput platform. The study's own analysis went as follows. Clustering and dimensionality reduction relied on pairwise TCRdist distances among GMM-specific receptors from T cells that were either sorted ex vivo or expanded in vitro. Sequence motifs defined by gene usage and CDR3 content were checked for enrichment by comparing tetramer-positive and tetramer-negative populations. TCRdb retrieved this table from immuneACCESS and kept in-frame rearrangements only. Not all clones are present; in checked studies, unresolved V genes account for under half, and no reason is known for the remainder. The DNA was the basis for D and trimming; V, J and clone size are from that table. In all, the sample holds 70,000 to 95,000 clones, and more than 75% of those were seen once. Together, the top ten hold around 1.8% of the sample.

In the germline V gene (reference sequence), CDR1 corresponds to LNHDA and CDR2 to SQIVND. The trim is 3 bases for V and 3 bases for J, with a gap of 8 bases between the germline ends. The CDR3 goes from the cysteine to the phenylalanine over 13 residues. The sequence is cut down to CDR3 DNA, 39 bases in frame from base 1. PBMC were thawed, rested overnight, stained with GMM-loaded CD1B tetramer, a Live/Dead dye and anti-CD3, and then sorted on a FACS Aria II. The CD1B tetramers were loaded with C32 glucose monomycolate that had been purified from Rhodococcus equi. Before cryopreservation, the PBMC later used for tetramer sorting had been depleted of CD14-expressing monocytes as part of a separate study. From each donor, about 100,000 tetramer-negative cells were sorted and analyzed together with the tetramer-positive cells. Antigen-specific T cells were sorted from a handful of healthy South African adults using GMM-loaded CD1B tetramers.

These data originate in a study of T cells in tuberculosis (dated by TCRdb to the late 2010s). With respect to the entire study: To characterize T cells specific for the mycobacterial lipid antigen glucose monomycolate (GMM), the study used CD1B tetramers together with high-throughput TCR immunosequencing.

General findings and caveats noted by the study authors: The stringent sort gate may have missed T cells binding the CD1B-GMM tetramer with low affinity.

The TCR sequence derives from an adult woman with latent tuberculosis. Sequencing was performed on CD1b-GMM tetramer-negative cells sorted from PBMCs. Read against the paper, the sample's cell subset or site label means: T cells not binding CD1B-GMM tetramer, sorted from same donor. The chain is made from TRBV19 and TRBJ1-1, with no confidently assigned D gene. The nucleotide sequence is TGTGCCAGTAGTATGGTGGAGTACACTGAAGCTTTCTTT. The translation is CASSMVEYTEAFF.